This entry lists 22 T cell receptor beta chains sequenced from one sample in a study of OX40 agonist ivuxolimab in advanced cancers. The table came from immunoSEQ multiplex PCR; TCRdb's copy has only in-frame clones and leaves some out. The data contain approximately 69,000 clones, approximately 88% of them singletons. Material: CD4+ or CD8+ T cells sorted from blood, obtained in a trial of the OX40 agonist ivuxolimab. Receptors originate from an adult with an advanced solid tumor such as melanoma, head and neck, liver or kidney cancer.

The chain uses TRBV6-6 and TRBJ1-5; D is uncertain. Germline V gene sequence: CDR1 MNHNY, CDR2 SVGAGI (reference sequence). V lost 5 bases to trimming and J lost 0 bases, with 8 bases between them. The CDR3 loop spans 14 amino acids. The CDR3 DNA reads as TGTGCCAGCAGTCTCGACACTAGCAATCAGCCCCAGCATTTT. Its translation: CASSLDTSNQPQHF.

As concerns this clone: Relative to the germline gene, one junction end is altered; a read error may explain this. J is TRBJ2-7 and V is TRBV11-2, with TRBD1 matching over 8 bases. Germline CDR1 is SGHAT and CDR2 is FQNNGV. The CDR3 has 16 amino acids. DNA for the CDR3: TGCGCCAGCAGCCAAGATGGGCGGACAGGGCGCTACGAGCAGTACTTC. Translating gives CASSQDGRTGRYEQYF.

This clone was detected only once. The chain has TRBV18 and TRBJ2-2; no clear D. The V gene lost 3 bases and the J gene lost 2 bases, with 7 bases spanning the gap. The CDR3 has 14 residues. Per the germline V gene, CDR1 is KGHSH and CDR2 is LQKENI. This CDR3 reads CASSPPTNTGELFF. The CDR3 coding sequence is TGTGCCAGCTCACCCCCGACTAACACCGGGGAGCTGTTTTTT.

J is TRBJ2-6 and V is TRBV11-2; D not certain. Deletions cut 1 base from V and 0 bases from J, with 13 bases between. Per the germline V gene, CDR1 is SGHAT and CDR2 is FQNNGV. This CDR3 is built from 18 residues. Here the CDR3 reads CASSLGRSISSGANVLTF. DNA of the CDR3: TGTGCCAGCAGCTTAGGGAGATCCATAAGCTCTGGGGCCAACGTCCTGACTTTC.

The V call is TRBV7-9, the J call TRBJ1-2; 7 bases map to TRBD1. The CDR3 contains 15 residues. V trimming: 1 base; J trimming: 5 bases; junction bases outside the gene matches: 7. The germline V gene encodes CDR1 SEHNR and CDR2 FQNEAQ (reference sequence). The CDR3 DNA sequence: TGTGCCAGCAGCTTAGGAGCGGGACAGTTTTATGGCTACACCTTC. It yields the protein CASSLGAGQFYGYTF. Full variable domain (missing parts from reference TRBV7-9 and TRBJ1-2): DTGVSQNPRHKITKRGQNVTFRCDPISEHNRLYWYRQTLGQGPEFLTYFQNEAQLEKSRLLSDRFSAERPKGSFSTLEIQRTEQGDSAMYLCASSLGAGQFYGYTFGSGTRLTVV.

V is TRBV5-1 and J is TRBJ2-3, with TRBD2 matching over 12 bases. Germline CDR1 SGHRS, CDR2 YFSETQ. The CDR3 consists of 13 residues. V shed 7 bases and J 3 bases; nucleotides not matched to a gene: 0. The CDR3 DNA is TGCGCCAGCGGACTAGCGGGAACAGATACGCAGTATTTT. It specifies CASGLAGTDTQYF.

The V and J genes are TRBV11-3 and TRBJ2-7, with D perhaps TRBD2 (5 bases). CDR3 length equals 14 residues. V was cut by 2 bases and J by 4 bases, with 12 bases left in between. CDR1 and CDR2 from the germline V gene are SGHNT and YENEEA. For the CDR3, the DNA is TGTGCCAGCAGCTTAATCTTATCGGGGTACGAGCAGTACTTC. Translating it yields CASSLILSGYEQYF.

V and J are TRBV29-1 and TRBJ2-5; the match to TRBD2 covers 10 bases. Unmatched junction bases numbered 11, after V lost 2 bases and J lost 5 bases. The CDR3 consists of 16 residues. Per the germline V gene, CDR1 is SQVTM and CDR2 is ANQGSEA. The CDR3 DNA sequence: TGCAGCGTTGAACTGGGCACTAGCGGGGAAGAGGAGACCCAGTACTTC. This encodes CSVELGTSGEEETQYF.

The J gene is TRBJ2-1, the V gene TRBV7-9; 11 positions match TRBD1. The germline CDR1 and CDR2 sequences are SEHNR and FQNEAQ (reference sequence). The J segment lost 8 bases and the V segment lost 1 base, leaving 16 bases of the junction unmatched. CDR3 length: 19 amino acids. The CDR3: CASSLEDRGPASGNDEQFF. The CDR3 coding sequence is TGTGCCAGCAGCTTAGAGGACAGGGGGCCGGCTAGCGGGAATGATGAGCAGTTCTTC. The complete variable domain, with remaining parts taken from reference TRBV7-9 and TRBJ2-1, reads DTGVSQNPRHKITKRGQNVTFRCDPISEHNRLYWYRQTLGQGPEFLTYFQNEAQLEKSRLLSDRFSAERPKGSFSTLEIQRTEQGDSAMYLCASSLEDRGPASGNDEQFFGPGTRLTVL.

The genes are TRBV18 and TRBJ1-3; D call uncertain. Trimming left V 2 bases short and J 1 base short, with 9 bases between. CDR3 length: 15 amino acids. The germline CDR1 and CDR2 sequences are KGHSH and LQKENI. The CDR3 spells CASSPGPGSGNTIYF. The CDR3 DNA reads TGTGCCAGCTCACCAGGCCCCGGGTCTGGAAACACCATATATTTT. Filled out from reference TRBV18 and TRBJ1-3, the complete variable domain reads NAGVMQNPRHLVRRRGQEARLRCSPMKGHSHVYWYRQLPEEGLKFMVYLQKENIIDESGMPKERFSAEFPKEGPSILRIQQVVRGDSAAYFCASSPGPGSGNTIYFGEGSWLTVV.

This chain joins TRBV7-2 and TRBJ2-4; the D call may be TRBD1 or TRBD2 (6 bases each). The CDR3 covers 14 residues. Germline lookup yields CDR1 SGHTA and CDR2 FQGNSA. Trimming shortened V by 5 bases and J by 6 bases, and 14 bases separated the two germline ends. This chain's CDR3 is CASSLTGTANIQYF. The CDR3 DNA reads as TGTGCCAGCAGCCTCACAGGGACTGCAAACATTCAGTACTTC.

This chain links TRBV6-6 with TRBJ2-1; TRBD2 matches at 7 bases. The CDR3 runs 15 residues. Germline V gene sequence: CDR1 MNHNY, CDR2 SVGAGI (reference sequence). J was trimmed by 7 bases and V by 10 bases; bases with no gene match: 16. The CDR3 DNA sequence: TGTGCCATCGAACCCGGGGGGTCGACGGGGAATGAGCAGTTCTTC. This gives the protein CAIEPGGSTGNEQFF.

CDR3 region: CASSLTGEFRGYTF. CDR3 nucleotides: TGTGCCAGCAGCCTAACAGGGGAATTTCGCGGCTACACCTTC. The V call is TRBV14, the J call TRBJ1-2; TRBD1 agrees at 7 bases. The V gene's germline CDR1 is SGHDN and CDR2 FVKESK. The trim removed 4 bases at V and 8 bases at J, leaving 10 bases unmatched. This CDR3 is 14 amino acids long.

This rearrangement joins TRBV10-2 to TRBJ2-2, with 9 bases matching TRBD1. CDR3 length: 15 residues. Germline loops: CDR1 WSHSY, CDR2 SAAADI. The junction had 5 bases not matched to a gene; V was cut back by 7 bases and J by 2 bases. CDR3 bases: TGCGCCAGCAAAAAGGGACAGGGAAACACCGGGGAGCTGTTTTTT. Its protein product is CASKKGQGNTGELFF.

The V call is TRBV14, the J call TRBJ2-7; D remains unclear. V was pared by 2 bases and J by 6 bases, with 17 bases between. The CDR3 length is 15 residues. Germline V gives CDR1 SGHDN, CDR2 FVKESK. This chain's CDR3 is CASSQFVDFTSEQYF. CDR3 in DNA: TGTGCCAGCAGCCAATTCGTCGACTTTACTTCCGAGCAGTACTTC.

This clone has a handful of counts. This chain connects TRBV23-1 to TRBJ2-3; the D is unclear. TRBV23-1 has ORF status, its function being uncertain. The CDR3 is made up of 17 amino acids. Deletions cut 0 bases from V and 1 base from J, with 14 bases between. The CDR3, as DNA: TGCGCCAGCAGTCAATCTCTAAGGGCCGAGGGCACAGATACGCAGTATTTT. Translation: CASSQSLRAEGTDTQYF.

This clone was observed a handful of times. CDR3 nucleotides: TGTGCCAGCAGCCCAGGGACAGGGGCTGGAAACACCATATATTTT. This sequence encodes CASSPGTGAGNTIYF. The chain recombines TRBV7-2 with TRBJ1-3; 10 bases are a match to TRBD1. V shed 5 bases and J 2 bases; nucleotides not matched to a gene: 3. The CDR3 runs to 15 residues. Germline CDR1 SGHTA, CDR2 FQGNSA.

The V call is TRBV5-4, the J call TRBJ2-5; D gene unclear. The J call may be wrong; the DNA end is better matched by TRBJ2-7. Per the germline V gene, CDR1 is SGHNT and CDR2 is YYREEE (reference sequence). The length of the CDR3 is 14 residues. CDR3 protein: CASSQSGDSYEQYF. The CDR3 bases are TGTGCCAGCAGCCAGAGTGGGGATTCCTACGAGCAGTACTTC.

The rearrangement joins TRBV19 to TRBJ2-7; tentative D call: TRBD1 (5 bases). Germline lookup yields CDR1 LNHDA and CDR2 SQIVND (reference sequence). The V gene lost 0 bases and the J gene lost 1 base, with 10 bases spanning the gap. This CDR3 spans 15 amino acids. CDR3 nucleotides: TGTGCCAGTAGTATAGACAGCCAGGGATCCTACGAGCAGTACTTC. Its translation is CASSIDSQGSYEQYF.

V gene TRBV19 combines with J gene TRBJ1-1; D is possibly TRBD1 (6 bases). CDR3 length: 13 residues. Germline V gene data show CDR1 as LNHDA and CDR2 as SQIVND (reference sequence). V dropped 6 bases and J dropped 8 bases, with 16 bases sitting between them. CDR3 amino acids: CASRWGHLGEAFF. The CDR3 DNA reads as TGTGCCAGTAGATGGGGACACCTTGGAGAAGCTTTCTTT.

This chain connects TRBV15 to TRBJ1-2; the match to TRBD1 covers 8 bases. The CDR3 extends over 21 amino acids. Germline trimming cut 0 bases from V and 4 bases from J; bases unmatched to any gene: 22. Per germline, CDR1 LNHNV and CDR2 YYDKDF (reference sequence). In nucleotides, the CDR3 is TGTGCCACCAGCAGAGATCTTAACGGAGCTGGACAGGGCCCAGTCTCCTATGGCTACACCTTC. It specifies CATSRDLNGAGQGPVSYGYTF.

The J gene is TRBJ2-7, the V gene TRBV6-5; TRBD2 agrees at 14 bases. This CDR3 comprises 14 residues. Germline lookup yields CDR1 MNHEY and CDR2 SVGAGI. V gave up 6 bases and J gave up 7 bases; unmatched junction bases: 5. This CDR3 reads CASRTSGGAREQYF. The CDR3 DNA is TGTGCCAGCAGGACTAGCGGGGGGGCTCGGGAGCAGTACTTC.